Reported below is one T cell receptor beta chain. This specimen comes from a study of blood T cell repertoires in COVID-19. Study-wide context: The United States, Italy and Spain were the sources of the acute and convalescent COVID-19 samples.

Assay used: immunoSEQ multiplex PCR; TCRdb lists only in-frame clones, some missing. The sample comprises 100,000 or so clones, approximately 76% of which are singletons, and 19% rests with the top ten. J lost 3 bases, V lost 1 base, and 6 bases had no gene match. The CDR3 consists of 17 residues. Germline loops: CDR1 SGDLS, CDR2 YYNGEE. V is TRBV9 and J is TRBJ2-2; 10 positions agree with TRBD2. The TCR comes from a woman in her 70s with acute or convalescent COVID-19. Sequencing was carried out using peripheral blood. CDR3 amino acids: CASSVKRGGRDTGELFF. DNA for the CDR3: TGTGCCAGCAGCGTAAAGCGGGGGGGCCGCGACACCGGGGAGCTGTTTTTT. The full variable domain, rest sourced from reference TRBV9 and TRBJ2-2, is DSGVTQTPKHLITATGQRVTLRCSPRSGDLSVYWYQQSLDQGLQFLIQYYNGEERAKGNILERFSAQQFPDLHSELNLSSLELGDSALYFCASSVKRGGRDTGELFFGEGSRLTVL.